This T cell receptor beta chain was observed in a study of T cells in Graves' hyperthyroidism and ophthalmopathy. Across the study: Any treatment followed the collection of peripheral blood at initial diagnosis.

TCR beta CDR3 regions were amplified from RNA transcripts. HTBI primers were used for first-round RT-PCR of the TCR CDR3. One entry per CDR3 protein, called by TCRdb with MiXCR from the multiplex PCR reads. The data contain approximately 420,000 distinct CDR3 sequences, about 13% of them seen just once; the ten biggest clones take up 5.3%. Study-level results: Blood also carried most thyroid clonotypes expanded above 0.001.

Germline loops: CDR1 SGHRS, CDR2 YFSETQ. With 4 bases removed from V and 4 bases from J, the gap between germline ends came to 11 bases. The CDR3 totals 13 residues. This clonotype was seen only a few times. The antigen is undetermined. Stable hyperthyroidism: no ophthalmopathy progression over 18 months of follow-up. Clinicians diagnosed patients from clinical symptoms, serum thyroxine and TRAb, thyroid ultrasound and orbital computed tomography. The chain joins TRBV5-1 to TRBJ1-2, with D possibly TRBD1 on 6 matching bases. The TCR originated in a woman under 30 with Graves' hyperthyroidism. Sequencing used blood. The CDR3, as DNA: TGCGCCAGCAGCCCCAGGGGCCTCTATGGCTACACCTTC. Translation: CASSPRGLYGYTF.